This entry lists 18 T cell receptor beta chains sequenced from one sample in a study of blood T cell repertoires in COVID-19. Sequencing used immunoSEQ multiplex PCR; TCRdb keeps in-frame clones, though not all of them. The data show about 170,000 clones, with 83% seen just once and roughly 2% held by the top ten. Input material: peripheral blood. These receptors were collected from an elderly woman with acute or convalescent COVID-19.

The genes are TRBV7-8 and TRBJ1-1; 9 bases line up with TRBD1. This CDR3 comprises 15 residues. V was clipped by 5 bases and J by 1 base; unmatched bases: 5. Germline V lookup: CDR1 SGHVS, CDR2 FQNEAQ. CDR3 coding DNA: TGTGCCAGCAGCGTCGGACAGGGGCGGAACACTGAAGCTTTCTTT. Translation: CASSVGQGRNTEAFF.

The chain carries TRBV11-3 and TRBJ2-3; 8 bases match TRBD2. Germline V lookup: CDR1 SGHNT, CDR2 YENEEA. The junction had 10 bases not matched to a gene; V was cut back by 5 bases and J by 6 bases. This CDR3 is built from 15 residues. The chain's CDR3 is CASSPREGSVDTQYF. CDR3 bases: TGTGCCAGCAGCCCCCGGGAGGGTAGCGTGGATACGCAGTATTTT. Complete variable domain (other parts from reference TRBV11-3 and TRBJ2-3): EAGVVQSPRYKIIEKKQPVAFWCNPISGHNTLYWYLQNLGQGPELLIRYENEEAVDDSQLPKDRFSAERLKGVDSTLKIQPAELGDSAVYLCASSPREGSVDTQYFGPGTRLTVL.

J is TRBJ2-2 and V is TRBV5-1; 7 bases are a match to TRBD1. The CDR3 is made up of 13 amino acids. V dropped 7 bases and J dropped 8; count of bases not matched to a gene: 8. Germline V CDR1 and CDR2: SGHRS, YFSETQ. CDR3 amino acids: CASGEQGPGELFF. The CDR3 bases are TGCGCCAGCGGGGAACAGGGGCCGGGGGAGCTGTTTTTT.

This chain links TRBV11-2 with TRBJ2-2, with D uncertain. From germline, CDR1 is SGHAT and CDR2 FQNNGV. CDR3 length: 13 residues. Deletions cut 1 base from V and 5 bases from J, with 5 bases between. CDR3 sequence (DNA): TGTGCCAGCAGCTTAGTTCGGACCGGGGAGCTGTTTTTT. Protein sequence: CASSLVRTGELFF.

The chain employs TRBV5-1 and TRBJ1-3, with unresolved D. Germline values: CDR1 SGHRS, CDR2 YFSETQ. V was cut by 5 bases and J by 0 bases, with 9 bases left in between. CDR3 size: 14 residues. DNA for the CDR3: TGCGCCAGCAGTGAAAGCCGCTCTGGAAACACCATATATTTT. As protein: CASSESRSGNTIYF. Complete variable domain (other parts from reference TRBV5-1 and TRBJ1-3): KAGVTQTPRYLIKTRGQQVTLSCSPISGHRSVSWYQQTPGQGLQFLFEYFSETQRNKGNFPGRFSGRQFSNSRSEMNVSTLELGDSALYLCASSESRSGNTIYFGEGSWLTVV.

This chain links TRBV11-2 with TRBJ2-1, with 8 positions matching TRBD2. V lost 4 bases to trimming and J lost 4 bases; unmatched junction nucleotides: 6. This CDR3 region has 15 residues. Germline values: CDR1 SGHAT, CDR2 FQNNGV. The CDR3 is CASSSERETYNEQFF. CDR3 DNA: TGTGCCAGCAGCTCCGAGCGGGAGACTTACAATGAGCAGTTCTTC.

This clone was detected a few times. This chain connects TRBV6-2 or TRBV6-3 to TRBJ2-1; D remains unclear. This CDR3 region has 11 residues. V was trimmed by 5 bases and J by 12 bases, leaving 11 bases between them. CDR1 is MNHEY, CDR2 SVGEGT, per germline. In nucleotides, the CDR3 is TGTGCCAGCAGTCAGACTCGGAGGCAGTTCTTC. Encoded protein: CASSQTRRQFF.

The rearrangement joins TRBV7-7 to TRBJ2-6; 7 positions match TRBD1. This CDR3 comprises 18 residues. The V and J ends lost 5 bases and 4 bases, in that order; junction bases with no gene match: 14. Germline loops: CDR1 SSHAT, CDR2 FNYEAQ (reference sequence). The CDR3 DNA reads TGTGCCAGCAGCCGTGGGACAGCTGCTAACGGGGGGGCCAACGTCCTGACTTTC. It codes for CASSRGTAANGGANVLTF. The full variable domain, its missing parts supplied by reference TRBV7-7 and TRBJ2-6, is GAGVSQSPRYKVTKRGQDVTLRCDPISSHATLYWYQQALGQGPEFLTYFNYEAQPDKSGLPSDRFSAERPEGSISTLTIQRTEQRDSAMYRCASSRGTAANGGANVLTFGAGSRLTVL.

The chain carries TRBV3-1 (or the pseudogene TRBV3-2) and TRBJ1-1; no reliable D call. The CDR3 sequence is 14 residues long. Per the germline V gene, CDR1 is LGHDT and CDR2 is YNNKEL (reference sequence). Trimming stripped 4 bases from V and 1 base from J, with 10 bases between. Here the CDR3 DNA reads TGTGCCAGCAGCCTTACCCAGGAGAACACTGAAGCTTTCTTT. Translated, it gives CASSLTQENTEAFF.

As to this clone: The same CDR3 is also encoded by other DNA sequences in this sample. The genes are TRBV19 and TRBJ1-5; TRBD1 is a possible D gene (6 bases). The CDR3 is 13 amino acids. Germline V gives CDR1 LNHDA, CDR2 SQIVND (reference sequence). Deletions cut 3 bases from V and 6 bases from J, with 9 bases between. DNA of the CDR3: TGTGCCAGTAGTATTGGCAGGGGTCAGCCCCAGCATTTT. Translation: CASSIGRGQPQHF.

The J gene is TRBJ2-7, the V gene TRBV7-2; the match to TRBD2 covers 7 bases. V dropped 3 bases and J dropped 2; count of bases not matched to a gene: 4. The CDR3 runs to 14 residues. Germline values: CDR1 SGHTA, CDR2 FQGNSA. In nucleotides, the CDR3 is TGTGCCAGCAGCTTCCAGCGGGGAACCTACGAGCAGTACTTC. Translation gives CASSFQRGTYEQYF.

This rearrangement joins TRBV19 to TRBJ1-2; D unresolved. CDR3 size: 14 residues. The V gene's germline CDR1 is LNHDA and CDR2 SQIVND (reference sequence). V lost 6 bases and J 2 bases, leaving 13 bases between the germline ends. The CDR3 reads CASSPGVANYGYTF. The CDR3 DNA is TGTGCCAGTAGCCCCGGGGTAGCGAACTATGGCTACACCTTC.

J is TRBJ2-7 and V is TRBV12-3 or TRBV12-4; possibly TRBD1 for D (6 bases). The CDR3 contains 13 residues. Trimming cost V 5 bases and J 3 bases, with 11 bases left between them. The DNA for the CDR3 is TGTGCCAGCAGTACCGCACAGGGCTACGAGCAGTACTTC. This sequence encodes CASSTAQGYEQYF.

V and J are TRBV7-9 and TRBJ2-7; 10 positions match TRBD1. The length of the CDR3 is 15 residues. The V segment lost 1 base and the J segment 0 bases; nucleotides outside the gene matches: 0. Germline V lookup: CDR1 SEHNR, CDR2 FQNEAQ (reference sequence). The CDR3 sequence is CASSLGTGGSYEQYF. Written as DNA, the CDR3 is TGTGCCAGCAGCTTAGGGACAGGGGGCTCCTACGAGCAGTACTTC.

Here the CDR3 reads CASSNGGGPADTQYF. The CDR3 nucleotides are TGTGCCAGCAGCAACGGGGGGGGGCCTGCAGATACGCAGTATTTT. The chain has TRBV6-6 and TRBJ2-3; 8 bases line up with TRBD2. This CDR3 contains 15 residues. J was trimmed by 4 bases and V by 6 bases; bases with no gene match: 9. The germline V gene encodes CDR1 MNHNY and CDR2 SVGAGI (reference sequence).

This chain links TRBV7-2 with TRBJ2-6; perhaps TRBD2 as D (6 bases). The CDR3 consists of 15 residues. Trimming left V 1 base short and J 3 bases short, with 7 bases between. Germline CDR1 SGHTA, CDR2 FQGNSA. The chain's CDR3 is CASSLGGDGANVLTF. CDR3 DNA sequence: TGTGCCAGCAGCTTAGGGGGGGATGGGGCCAACGTCCTGACTTTC.

This sequence joins TRBV2 and TRBJ2-3; TRBD1 aligns across 9 bases. After removal of 5 bases from V and 5 bases from J, the junction contained 5 bases not matched to a gene. Looked up from germline, CDR1 is SNHLY and CDR2 is FYNNEI. The CDR3 length is 14 residues. CDR3 sequence reads: CASSKDRGRDTQYF. The CDR3 DNA reads TGTGCCAGCAGTAAGGACAGGGGACGAGATACGCAGTATTTT.

The chain employs TRBV5-1 and TRBJ2-1; tentatively, D is TRBD2 (5 bases). Trimming left V 2 bases short and J 8 bases short, with 8 bases between. Germline V gives CDR1 SGHRS, CDR2 YFSETQ. CDR3 size: 12 residues. DNA of the CDR3: TGCGCCAGCAGCTTTTCGGGGTATGAGCAGTTCTTC. It codes for CASSFSGYEQFF.